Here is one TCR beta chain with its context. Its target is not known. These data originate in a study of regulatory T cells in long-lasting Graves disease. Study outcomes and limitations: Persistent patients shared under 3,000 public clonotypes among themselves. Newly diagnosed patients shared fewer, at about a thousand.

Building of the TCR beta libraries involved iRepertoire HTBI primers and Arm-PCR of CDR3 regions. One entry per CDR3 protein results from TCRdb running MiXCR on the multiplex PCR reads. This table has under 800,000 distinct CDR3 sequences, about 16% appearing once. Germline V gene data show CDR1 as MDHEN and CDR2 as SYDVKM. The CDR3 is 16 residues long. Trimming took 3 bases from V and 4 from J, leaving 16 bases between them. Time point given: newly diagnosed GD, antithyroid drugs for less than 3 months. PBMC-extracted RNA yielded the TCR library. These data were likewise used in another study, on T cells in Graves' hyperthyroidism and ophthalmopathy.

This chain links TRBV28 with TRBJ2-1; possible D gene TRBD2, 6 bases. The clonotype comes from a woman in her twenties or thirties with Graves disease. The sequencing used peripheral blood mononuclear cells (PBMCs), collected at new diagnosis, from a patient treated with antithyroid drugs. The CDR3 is CASSFFGLWSYNEQFF. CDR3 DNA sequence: TGTGCCAGCAGTTTTTTTGGACTATGGTCGTACAATGAGCAGTTCTTC.